The clone carrying this T cell receptor (beta chain) was seen a handful of times. Antigen unknown. Germline CDR1 reads MDHEN; CDR2 reads SYDVKM. Germline trimming cut 4 bases from V and 2 bases from J; bases unmatched to any gene: 13. This CDR3 has 17 amino acids. TCRdb reanalysed the reads using MiXCR and keeps one entry per CDR3 protein. Among 290,000 or so distinct CDR3 sequences listed, around 10% were seen once. This record belongs to a study of T cell repertoires in cytomegalovirus infection. Study-level information: Signatures in public TCR beta sequences pointed to both CMV infection and matching HLA type. Whole-study findings and limits: There were carriers of CMV plus the relevant HLA, and cumulative public TCR beta family frequency identified them. HLA-C-restricted CMV clonotypes gave the most frequent clonotype in two of eight donors.

The rearrangement uses TRBV28 and TRBJ2-5, with 7 bases aligning to TRBD1. Sequences were obtained from PBMCs. This receptor was identified in a human donor in good health (CMV status not recorded). Some clones in this sample may be carry-over from other donors' samples. The CDR3, as DNA: TGTGCCAGCAGTTCCATCCGACAGGGTCGAACACAAGAGACCCAGTACTTC. Its protein is CASSSIRQGRTQETQYF.